This T cell receptor beta chain originates from a study of shared clonotypes between healthy human individuals. This clone was seen only once. What it binds is not known. Findings and caveats of the study: Generation probabilities were higher for clonotypes shared across all four sorted-subset donors than for unshared ones. Having only a few donors restricted how much genetic and exposure-history diversity was captured.

The CDR3 is 15 residues long. V gave up 8 bases and J gave up 3 bases; unmatched junction bases: 10. The germline gives CDR1 GTSNPN, CDR2 SVGIG (reference sequence). At a deep level, the assay was run. Per the original data handling: For the immunoSEQ data, sequences were junction-only without quality scores, so filtering differed. Generated by immunoSEQ multiplex PCR, the TCRdb table keeps only in-frame clones and is missing some. The V and J calls and clone size come from that table; D and trimming were worked out from the DNA. The data hold some 380,000 clones, with 90% to 97% observed a single time.

The sequence was obtained from a man younger than 40 in good health. The gene calls are TRBV30 and TRBJ2-7; 13 nucleotides match TRBD2. Sequenced input: memory CD8+ T cells sorted from blood. The subset here: CD45RO+ cells pooled with CCR7-negative TemRA cells. The CDR3 loop reads CAGGTSGNVLYEQYF. CDR3 bases: TGTGCCGGGGGGACTAGCGGGAATGTTCTCTACGAGCAGTACTTC.